The entry that follows covers one T cell receptor (beta chain) sequence. This sample was included in a study of cytomegalovirus exposure and HLA in healthy donors. On the study more broadly: Inside one of the first data releases sat about 85 million unique TCRs taken from HLA-typed donors.

This CDR3 comprises 16 residues. Between the trimmed V and J ends, which lost 2 bases and 7 bases, there was a span of 19 bases. Germline CDR1 and CDR2: SGHDT and YYEEEE. In the PCR, 60 Vbeta and 13 Jbeta primers were used. Only in-frame clones appear in the TCRdb table, and some are missing; sequencing was by immunoSEQ multiplex PCR. Counted here are 150,000 to 200,000 clones, about 70% occurring once; the ten biggest clones make up approximately 2%. This chain uses TRBV5-6 with TRBJ2-1; D is undetermined. Sequenced sample: PBMCs. This receptor was taken from a woman in her thirties in good health and CMV-seronegative. Here the CDR3 DNA reads TGTGCCAGCAGCTTTACTACTATATCCTCTTGGAATGAGCAGTTCTTC. Its protein is CASSFTTISSWNEQFF. Variable domain in full (rest from reference TRBV5-6 and TRBJ2-1): DAGVTQSPTHLIKTRGQQVTLRCSPKSGHDTVSWYQQALGQGPQFIFQYYEEEERQRGNFPDRFSGHQFPNYSSELNVNALLLGDSALYLCASSFTTISSWNEQFFGPGTRLTVL.